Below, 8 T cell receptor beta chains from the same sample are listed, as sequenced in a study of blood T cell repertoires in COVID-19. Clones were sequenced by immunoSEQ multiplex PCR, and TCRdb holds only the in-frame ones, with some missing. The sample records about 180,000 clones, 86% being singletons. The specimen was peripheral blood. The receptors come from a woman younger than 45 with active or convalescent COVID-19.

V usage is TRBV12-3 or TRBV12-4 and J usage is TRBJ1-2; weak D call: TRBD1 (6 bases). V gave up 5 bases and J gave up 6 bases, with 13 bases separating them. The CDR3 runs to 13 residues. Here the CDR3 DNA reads TGTGCCAGCAGTCCCACAGGGACGCATGGCTACACCTTC. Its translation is CASSPTGTHGYTF.

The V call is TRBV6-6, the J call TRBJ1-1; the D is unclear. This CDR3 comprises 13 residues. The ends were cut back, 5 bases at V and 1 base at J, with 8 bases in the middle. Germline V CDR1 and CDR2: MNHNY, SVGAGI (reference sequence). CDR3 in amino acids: CASSAYKNTEAFF. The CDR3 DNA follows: TGTGCCAGCAGTGCTTACAAGAACACTGAAGCTTTCTTT.

The CDR3 sequence is CASSREDSFYEQYF. In nucleotides, the CDR3 is TGTGCCAGCAGCAGAGAGGACTCTTTCTACGAGCAGTACTTC. The rearrangement uses TRBV27 and TRBJ2-7; D is possibly TRBD2 (5 bases). The V and J ends lost 6 bases and 3 bases respectively, with 15 bases between them. Germline lookup yields CDR1 MNHEY and CDR2 SMNVEV (reference sequence). This CDR3 is built from 14 residues.

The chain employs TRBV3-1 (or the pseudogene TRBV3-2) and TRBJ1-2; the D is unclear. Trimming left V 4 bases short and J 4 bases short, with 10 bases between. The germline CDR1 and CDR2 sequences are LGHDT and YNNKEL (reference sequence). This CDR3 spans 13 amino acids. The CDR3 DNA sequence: TGTGCCAGCAGCCCCGGACTGATCTATGGCTACACCTTC. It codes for CASSPGLIYGYTF.

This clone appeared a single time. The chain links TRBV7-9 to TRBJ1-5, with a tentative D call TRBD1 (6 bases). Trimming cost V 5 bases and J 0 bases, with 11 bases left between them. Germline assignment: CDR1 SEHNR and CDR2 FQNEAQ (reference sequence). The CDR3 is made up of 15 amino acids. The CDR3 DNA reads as TGTGCCAGCAGCCCGGGACAACCTAGCAATCAGCCCCAGCATTTT. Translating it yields CASSPGQPSNQPQHF.

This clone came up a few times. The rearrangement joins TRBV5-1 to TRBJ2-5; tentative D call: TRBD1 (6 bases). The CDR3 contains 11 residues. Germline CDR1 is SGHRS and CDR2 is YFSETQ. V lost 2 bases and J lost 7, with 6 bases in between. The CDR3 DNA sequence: TGCGCCAGCAGCTTCAGGGGGACCCAGTACTTC. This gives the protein CASSFRGTQYF.

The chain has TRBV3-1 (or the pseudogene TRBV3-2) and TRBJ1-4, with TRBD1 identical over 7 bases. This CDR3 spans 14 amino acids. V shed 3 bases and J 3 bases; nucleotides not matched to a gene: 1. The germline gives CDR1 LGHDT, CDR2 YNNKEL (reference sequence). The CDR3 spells CASSQTGSNEKLFF. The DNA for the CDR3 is TGTGCCAGCAGCCAGACAGGGTCTAATGAAAAACTGTTTTTT.

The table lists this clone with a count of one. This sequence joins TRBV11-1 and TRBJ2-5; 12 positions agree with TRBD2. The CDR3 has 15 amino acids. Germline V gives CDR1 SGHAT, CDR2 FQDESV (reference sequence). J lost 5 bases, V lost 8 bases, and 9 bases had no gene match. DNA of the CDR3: TGTGCCAGCCAAGGACTAGCGGGATTCTCGGAGACCCAGTACTTC. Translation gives CASQGLAGFSETQYF. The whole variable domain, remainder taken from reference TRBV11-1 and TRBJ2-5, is EAEVAQSPRYKITEKSQAVAFWCDPISGHATLYWYRQILGQGPELLVQFQDESVVDDSQLPKDRFSAERLKGVDSTLKIQPAELGDSAMYLCASQGLAGFSETQYFGPGTRLLVL.